This T cell receptor beta chain appears in the sequencing data of a study of radiotherapy plus CTLA-4 blockade in lung cancer. Method: immunoSEQ multiplex PCR; TCRdb's copy keeps in-frame clones and lacks some. This table has about 80,000 clones, roughly four fifths appearing once. Trimming cost V 5 bases and J 3 bases, with 7 bases left between them. This CDR3 has 12 amino acids. Germline-derived CDR1 and CDR2 are MDHEN and SYDVKM. This sample comprised peripheral blood, obtained from a patient treated with radiotherapy plus ipilimumab. The TCR was taken from a human donor with non-small cell lung cancer who had stable disease on radiotherapy plus ipilimumab. This rearrangement joins TRBV28 to TRBJ1-2; no firm D call. CDR3 coding DNA: TGTGCCAGCAGTCCTCGCGACTATGGCTACACCTTC. Its translation: CASSPRDYGYTF.